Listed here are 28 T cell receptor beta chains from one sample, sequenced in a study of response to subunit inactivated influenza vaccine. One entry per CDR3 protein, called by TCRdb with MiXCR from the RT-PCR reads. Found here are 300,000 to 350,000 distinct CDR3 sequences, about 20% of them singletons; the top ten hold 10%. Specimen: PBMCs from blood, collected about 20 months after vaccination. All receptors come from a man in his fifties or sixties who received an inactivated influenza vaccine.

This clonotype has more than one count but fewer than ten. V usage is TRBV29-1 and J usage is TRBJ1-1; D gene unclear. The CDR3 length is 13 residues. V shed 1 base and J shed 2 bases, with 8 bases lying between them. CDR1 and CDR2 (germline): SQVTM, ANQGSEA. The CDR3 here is CSVEVSINTEAFF. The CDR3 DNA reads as TGCAGCGTTGAAGTCAGCATAAACACTGAAGCTTTCTTT.

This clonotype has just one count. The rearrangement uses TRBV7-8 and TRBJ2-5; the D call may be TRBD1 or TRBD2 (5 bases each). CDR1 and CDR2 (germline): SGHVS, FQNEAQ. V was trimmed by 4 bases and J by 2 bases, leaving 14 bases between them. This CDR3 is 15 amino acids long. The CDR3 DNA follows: TGTGCCAGCAGCTCCAGAACGGGGCCGCAAGAGACCCAGTACTTC. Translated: CASSSRTGPQETQYF.

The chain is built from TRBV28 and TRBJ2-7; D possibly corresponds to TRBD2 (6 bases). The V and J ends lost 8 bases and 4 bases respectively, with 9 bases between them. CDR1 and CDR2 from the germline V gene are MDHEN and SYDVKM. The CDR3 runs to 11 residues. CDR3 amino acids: CASGGGYEQYF. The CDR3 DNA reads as TGTGCCAGCGGGGGAGGATACGAGCAGTACTTC.

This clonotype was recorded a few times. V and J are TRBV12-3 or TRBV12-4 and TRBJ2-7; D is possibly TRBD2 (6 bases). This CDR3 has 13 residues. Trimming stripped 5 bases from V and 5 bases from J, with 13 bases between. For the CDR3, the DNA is TGTGCCAGCAGTACTCCGGGACTCAACGAGCAGTACTTC. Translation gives CASSTPGLNEQYF.

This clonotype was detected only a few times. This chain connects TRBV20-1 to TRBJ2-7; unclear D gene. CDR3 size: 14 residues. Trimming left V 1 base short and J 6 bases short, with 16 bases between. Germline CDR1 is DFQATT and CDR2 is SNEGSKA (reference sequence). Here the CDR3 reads CSARVDVDVGEQYF. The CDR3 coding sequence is TGCAGTGCTAGAGTTGATGTGGACGTTGGCGAGCAGTACTTC.

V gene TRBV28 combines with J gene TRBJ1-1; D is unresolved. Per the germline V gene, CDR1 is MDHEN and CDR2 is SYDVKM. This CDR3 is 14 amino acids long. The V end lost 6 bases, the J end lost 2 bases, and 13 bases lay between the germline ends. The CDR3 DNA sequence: TGTGCCAGCAGAATAGGACGGATCAACACTGAAGCTTTCTTT. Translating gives CASRIGRINTEAFF.

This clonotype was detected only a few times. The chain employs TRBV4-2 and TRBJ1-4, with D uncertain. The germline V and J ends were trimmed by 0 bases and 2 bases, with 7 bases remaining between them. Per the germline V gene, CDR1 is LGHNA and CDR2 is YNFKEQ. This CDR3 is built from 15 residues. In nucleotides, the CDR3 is TGTGCCAGCAGCCAAGATGCCAGGACTAATGAAAAACTGTTTTTT. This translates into CASSQDARTNEKLFF.

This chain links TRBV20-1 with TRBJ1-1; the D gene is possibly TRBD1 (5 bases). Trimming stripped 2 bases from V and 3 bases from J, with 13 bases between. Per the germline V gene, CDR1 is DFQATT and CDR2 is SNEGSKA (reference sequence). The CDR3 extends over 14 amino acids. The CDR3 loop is CSARQGSSDTEAFF. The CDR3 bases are TGCAGTGCTAGACAGGGTTCTTCCGACACTGAAGCTTTCTTT.

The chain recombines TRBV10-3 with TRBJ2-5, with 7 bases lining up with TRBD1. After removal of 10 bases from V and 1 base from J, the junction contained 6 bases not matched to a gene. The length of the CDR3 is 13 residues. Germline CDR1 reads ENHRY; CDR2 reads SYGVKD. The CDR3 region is CATLQGFQETQYF. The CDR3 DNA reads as TGTGCCACCCTACAGGGGTTCCAAGAGACCCAGTACTTC.

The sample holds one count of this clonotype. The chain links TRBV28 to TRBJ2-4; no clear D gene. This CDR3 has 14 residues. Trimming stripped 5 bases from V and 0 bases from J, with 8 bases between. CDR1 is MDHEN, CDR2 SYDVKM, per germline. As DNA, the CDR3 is TGTGCCAGCAGTATCTCAGTAGCCAAAAACATTCAGTACTTC. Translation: CASSISVAKNIQYF.

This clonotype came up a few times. DNA of the CDR3: TGTGCCAGCAGCCAAGGGGGGGGTAGCAATCAGCCCCAGCATTTT. This sequence encodes CASSQGGGSNQPQHF. The chain uses TRBV3-1 and TRBJ1-5; tentatively, D is TRBD1 (5 bases). Germline lookup yields CDR1 LGHDT and CDR2 YNNKEL (reference sequence). The CDR3 spans 15 residues. V was cut by 1 base and J by 0 bases, with 7 bases left in between.

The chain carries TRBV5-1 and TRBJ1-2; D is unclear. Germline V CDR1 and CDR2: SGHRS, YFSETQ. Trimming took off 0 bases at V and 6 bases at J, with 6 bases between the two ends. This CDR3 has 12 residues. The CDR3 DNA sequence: TGCGCCAGCAGCTTGGACGGCCATGGCTACACCTTC. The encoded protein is CASSLDGHGYTF.

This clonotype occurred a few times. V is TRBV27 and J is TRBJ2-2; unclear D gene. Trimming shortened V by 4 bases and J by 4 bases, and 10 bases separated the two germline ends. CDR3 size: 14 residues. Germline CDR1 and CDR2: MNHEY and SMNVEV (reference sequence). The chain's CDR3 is CASSSLLGTGELFF. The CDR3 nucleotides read TGTGCCAGCAGTTCCCTCTTGGGCACCGGGGAGCTGTTTTTT.

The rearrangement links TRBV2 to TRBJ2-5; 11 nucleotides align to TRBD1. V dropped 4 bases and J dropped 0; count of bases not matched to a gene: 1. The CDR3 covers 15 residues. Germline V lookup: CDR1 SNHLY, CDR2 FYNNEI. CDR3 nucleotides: TGTGCCAGCAGTGGGGACAGGGGGTACCAAGAGACCCAGTACTTC. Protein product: CASSGDRGYQETQYF.

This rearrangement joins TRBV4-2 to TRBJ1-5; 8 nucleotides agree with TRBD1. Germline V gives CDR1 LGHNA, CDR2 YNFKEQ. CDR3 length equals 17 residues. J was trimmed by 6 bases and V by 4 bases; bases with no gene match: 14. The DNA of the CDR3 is TGTGCCAGCAGCCCTTTTCAGGCGACAGGGGTGGGTCAGCCCCAGCATTTT. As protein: CASSPFQATGVGQPQHF.

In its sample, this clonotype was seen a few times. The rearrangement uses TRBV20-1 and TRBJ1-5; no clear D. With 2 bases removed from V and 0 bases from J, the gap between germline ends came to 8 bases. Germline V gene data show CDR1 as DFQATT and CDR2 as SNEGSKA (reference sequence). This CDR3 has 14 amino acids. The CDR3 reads CSARTRYSNQPQHF. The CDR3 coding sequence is TGCAGTGCTAGAACAAGGTATAGCAATCAGCCCCAGCATTTT.

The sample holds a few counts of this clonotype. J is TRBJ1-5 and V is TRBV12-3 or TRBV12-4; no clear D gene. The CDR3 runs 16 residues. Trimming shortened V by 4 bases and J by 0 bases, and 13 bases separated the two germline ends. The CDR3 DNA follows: TGTGCCAGCAGTTATAGGTTGGGGAATAGCAATCAGCCCCAGCATTTT. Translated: CASSYRLGNSNQPQHF.

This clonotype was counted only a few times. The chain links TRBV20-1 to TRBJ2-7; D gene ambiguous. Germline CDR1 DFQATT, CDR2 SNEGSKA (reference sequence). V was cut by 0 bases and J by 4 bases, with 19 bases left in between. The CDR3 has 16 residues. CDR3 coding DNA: TGCAGTGCTAGAGATTTTCTTGAGCTTTGGGATTACGAGCAGTACTTC. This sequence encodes CSARDFLELWDYEQYF.

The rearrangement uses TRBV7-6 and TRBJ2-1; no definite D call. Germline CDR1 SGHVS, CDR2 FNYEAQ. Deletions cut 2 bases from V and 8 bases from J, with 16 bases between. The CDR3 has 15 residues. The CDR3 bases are TGTGCCAGCAGCTTATTGGCCCACACGGCCCATGAGCAGTTCTTC. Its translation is CASSLLAHTAHEQFF.

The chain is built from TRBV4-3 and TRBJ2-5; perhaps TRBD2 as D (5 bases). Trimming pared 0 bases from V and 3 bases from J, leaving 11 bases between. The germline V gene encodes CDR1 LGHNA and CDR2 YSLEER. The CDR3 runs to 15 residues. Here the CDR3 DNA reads TGCGCCAGCAGCCAAGAGGCTATCGGGGAAGAGACCCAGTACTTC. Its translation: CASSQEAIGEETQYF.

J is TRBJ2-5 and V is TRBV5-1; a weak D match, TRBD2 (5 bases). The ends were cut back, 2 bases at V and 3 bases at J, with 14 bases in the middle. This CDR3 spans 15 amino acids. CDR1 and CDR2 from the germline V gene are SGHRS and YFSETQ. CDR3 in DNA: TGCGCCAGCAGCTTAAGAGGGTACCGGGAAGAGACCCAGTACTTC. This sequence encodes CASSLRGYREETQYF.

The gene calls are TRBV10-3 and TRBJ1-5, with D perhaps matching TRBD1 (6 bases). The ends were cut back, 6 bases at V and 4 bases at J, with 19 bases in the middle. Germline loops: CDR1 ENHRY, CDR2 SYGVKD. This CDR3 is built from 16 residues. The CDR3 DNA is TGTGCCATCAGACACACCGCAGGGGAGTGGAATCAGCCCCAGCATTTT. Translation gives CAIRHTAGEWNQPQHF.

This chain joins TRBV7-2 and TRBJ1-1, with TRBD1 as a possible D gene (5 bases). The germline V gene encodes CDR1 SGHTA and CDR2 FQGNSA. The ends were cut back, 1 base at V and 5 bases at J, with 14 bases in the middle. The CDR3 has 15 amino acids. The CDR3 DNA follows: TGTGCCAGCAGCTTAGGGACGTTCGGGGGTACTGAAGCTTTCTTT. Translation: CASSLGTFGGTEAFF.

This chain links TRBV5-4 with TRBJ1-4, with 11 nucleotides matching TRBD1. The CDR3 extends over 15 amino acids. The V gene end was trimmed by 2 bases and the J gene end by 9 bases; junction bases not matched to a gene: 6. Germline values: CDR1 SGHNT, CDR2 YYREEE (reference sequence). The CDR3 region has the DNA TGTGCCAGCAGCTTACAGGACAGGGGGCTCCAAAAACTGTTTTTT. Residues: CASSLQDRGLQKLFF.

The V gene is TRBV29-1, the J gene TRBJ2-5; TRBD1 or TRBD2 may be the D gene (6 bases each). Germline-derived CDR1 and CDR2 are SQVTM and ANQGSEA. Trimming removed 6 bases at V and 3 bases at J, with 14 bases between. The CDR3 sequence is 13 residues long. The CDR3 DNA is TGCAGCGTGGGAGGCAGGGGAGAAGAGACCCAGTACTTC. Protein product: CSVGGRGEETQYF.

CDR3: CATSLGGRGLREKLFF. CDR3 nucleotide sequence: TGTGCCACCAGCTTGGGCGGGAGGGGCCTCCGTGAAAAACTGTTTTTT. The chain is built from TRBV15 and TRBJ1-4, with TRBD1 as a possible D gene (5 bases). V was shortened by 5 bases and J by 7 bases, with 20 bases between the two germline ends. CDR1 is LNHNV, CDR2 YYDKDF, per germline (reference sequence). The CDR3 is made up of 16 amino acids.

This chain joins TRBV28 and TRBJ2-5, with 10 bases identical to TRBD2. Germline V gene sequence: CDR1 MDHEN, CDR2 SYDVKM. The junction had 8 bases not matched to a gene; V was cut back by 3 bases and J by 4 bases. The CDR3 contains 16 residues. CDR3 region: CASSFGQREGRETQYF. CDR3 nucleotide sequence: TGTGCCAGCAGTTTTGGGCAGCGGGAGGGCCGAGAGACCCAGTACTTC.

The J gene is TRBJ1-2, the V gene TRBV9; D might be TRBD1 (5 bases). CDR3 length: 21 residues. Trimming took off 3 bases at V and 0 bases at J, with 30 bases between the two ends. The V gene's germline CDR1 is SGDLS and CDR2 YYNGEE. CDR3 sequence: CASSAPIVSGGLHPSNYGYTF. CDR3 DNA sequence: TGTGCCAGCAGCGCCCCAATAGTCTCTGGGGGACTTCACCCCTCTAACTATGGCTACACCTTC. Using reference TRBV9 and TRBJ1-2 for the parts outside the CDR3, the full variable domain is DSGVTQTPKHLITATGQRVTLRCSPRSGDLSVYWYQQSLDQGLQFLIQYYNGEERAKGNILERFSAQQFPDLHSELNLSSLELGDSALYFCASSAPIVSGGLHPSNYGYTFGSGTRLTVV.